This TCR beta chain comes out of a study of beta chain features in type 1 diabetes. The wider study: Comparable age, gender and cell yields were observed in patients relative to healthy donors. Study-wide points: Significant though moderate, a shortening of TCRB CDR3s appeared in all four CD4+ subsets of Type 1 diabetes patients.

This clone was counted only a few times. Its cognate antigen is unknown. CDR3 size: 15 residues. The V and J ends lost 3 bases and 8 bases respectively, with 17 bases between them. Germline V gene sequence: CDR1 SNHLY, CDR2 FYNNEI. The entirety of the isolated RNA underwent reverse transcription, so expressed TCRB transcripts were sequenced. TCRdb's table, derived via immunoSEQ multiplex PCR, lists solely in-frame clones and lacks some. The sample carries 250,000 to 350,000 clones, more than 13% recorded once. The chain recombines TRBV2 with TRBJ2-1; possible D gene TRBD2, 6 bases. The origin of this receptor is a man under 40 with type 1 diabetes. Sequenced: naive CD4+ T cells from blood. The CDR3 protein is CASSDGLAIVDEQFF. The CDR3 nucleotides are TGTGCCAGCAGTGACGGCCTAGCGATTGTCGATGAGCAGTTCTTC.